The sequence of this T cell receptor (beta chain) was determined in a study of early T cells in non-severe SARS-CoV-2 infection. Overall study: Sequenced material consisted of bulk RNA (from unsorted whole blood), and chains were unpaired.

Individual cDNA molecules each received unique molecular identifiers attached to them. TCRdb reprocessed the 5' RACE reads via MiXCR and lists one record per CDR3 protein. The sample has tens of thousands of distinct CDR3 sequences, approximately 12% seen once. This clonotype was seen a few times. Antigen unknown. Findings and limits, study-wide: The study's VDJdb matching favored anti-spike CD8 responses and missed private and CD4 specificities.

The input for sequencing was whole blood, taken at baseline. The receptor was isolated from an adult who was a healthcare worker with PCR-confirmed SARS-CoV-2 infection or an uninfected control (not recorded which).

Here the CDR3 reads CASSVAGQSVQNEQFF. The CDR3 DNA reads as TGTGCCAGCAGCGTAGCAGGGCAAAGCGTACAGAATGAGCAGTTCTTC. The chain joins TRBV9 to TRBJ2-1; a weak D match, TRBD1 (5 bases). From germline, CDR1 is SGDLS and CDR2 YYNGEE. The V gene lost 0 bases and the J gene lost 7 bases, with 17 bases spanning the gap. The CDR3 sequence is 16 residues long.